These T cell receptor beta chains were read from a single sample in a study of cytomegalovirus exposure and HLA in healthy donors. Using immunoSEQ multiplex PCR, the repertoire was profiled, and TCRdb retains in-frame clones only, with some absent. The top ten hold around 1.4% of the sample, which has roughly 200,000 clones, over 70% seen once. The sample comprised PBMCs. These receptors were taken from a man aged 25-45 years in good health and CMV-seronegative. Each CDR3 is given with its conserved first and last residue. D genes are given only for firm matches. Not all rows give a size; the values are once, few, many and, for expanded clones, a class.

J: TRBJ2-7; size: .; D: TRBD1; V: TRBV19; DNA: TGTGCCAGTAGGGCCCGACAGGGGGGACGCTACGAGCAGTACTTC; CDR3: CASRARQGGRYEQYF
J: TRBJ2-2; size: .; D: .; V: TRBV7-9; DNA: TGTGCCAGCGGAGAGGCCGGGGAGCTGTTTTTT; CDR3: CASGEAGELFF
J: TRBJ2-7; size: .; D: .; V: TRBV11-2; DNA: TGTGCCAGCAGCTCCTTTGGAGGGGCCAACTACGAGCAGTACTTC; CDR3: CASSSFGGANYEQYF
J: TRBJ1-3; size: few; D: .; V: TRBV18; DNA: TGTGCCAGCTCGCCGAGAGGCAGGGATTACTCTGGAAACACCATATATTTT; CDR3: CASSPRGRDYSGNTIYF
J: TRBJ2-7; size: .; D: TRBD2; V: TRBV7-2; DNA: TGTGCCAGCAGCTTTGGTAGCGGGACCTACGAGCAGTACTTC; CDR3: CASSFGSGTYEQYF
J: TRBJ2-2; size: .; D: .; V: TRBV19; DNA: TGTGCCAGTAGTATTATGTCTGGGGAGCTGTTTTTT; CDR3: CASSIMSGELFF
J: TRBJ1-6; size: .; D: TRBD1; V: TRBV7-2; DNA: TGTGCCAGCAGCTTAACCGGGACAGGGGGCGTTTCACCCCTCCACTTT; CDR3: CASSLTGTGGVSPLHF
J: TRBJ1-3; size: .; D: .; V: TRBV19; DNA: TGTGCCAGTTGCGACGGAGGGACTGGAAACACCATATATTTT; CDR3: CASCDGGTGNTIYF
J: TRBJ1-6; size: .; D: .; V: TRBV2; DNA: TGTGCCAGCAGCGGCACGGAGGGAATTTCACCCCTCCACTTT; CDR3: CASSGTEGISPLHF
J: TRBJ2-1; size: .; D: TRBD1; V: TRBV5-6; DNA: TGTGCCAGCACCACCGATGGGTCAGGACAGGGGGTCTATGAGCAGTTCTTC; CDR3: CASTTDGSGQGVYEQFF
J: TRBJ1-1; size: .; D: .; V: TRBV5-1; DNA: TGCGCCAGCAGCTTGGAGTATGGGGGGCGGGGGATGAACACTGAAGCTTTCTTT; CDR3: CASSLEYGGRGMNTEAFF
J: TRBJ2-7; size: .; D: TRBD2; V: TRBV19; DNA: TGTGCCAGTAGTACTGCCGGGACTAGGACCGAGCAGTACTTC; CDR3: CASSTAGTRTEQYF
J: TRBJ2-2; size: .; D: .; V: TRBV27; DNA: TGTGCCAGCAGTTTACAGGGTTTCGCCGGGGAGCTGTTTTTT; CDR3: CASSLQGFAGELFF
J: TRBJ2-5; size: once; D: TRBD2; V: TRBV7-2; DNA: TGTGCCAGCAGCGGGGGACTAGCGGGGGGGCCTGGAGAGACCCAGTACTTC; CDR3: CASSGGLAGGPGETQYF
J: TRBJ1-1; size: .; D: .; V: TRBV19; DNA: TGTGCCAGTAGTGGACCGGGACTCAGTGAGGGCACTGAAGCTTTCTTT; CDR3: CASSGPGLSEGTEAFF
J: TRBJ1-1; size: .; D: TRBD1; V: TRBV6-4; DNA: TGTGCCAGCAGCCCCGACAGGGAGAGGGAAGCTTTCTTT; CDR3: CASSPDREREAFF
J: TRBJ1-4; size: .; D: TRBD1; V: TRBV9; DNA: TGTGCCAGCAGCTCGACGACAGGGCGATACGAAAAACTGTTTTTT; CDR3: CASSSTTGRYEKLFF
J: TRBJ2-5; size: .; D: TRBD2; V: TRBV2; DNA: TGTGCCAGCAGTGATAGCGGGGCCCGCAGCGGGACCCAGTACTTC; CDR3: CASSDSGARSGTQYF
J: TRBJ2-5; size: .; D: TRBD2; V: TRBV11-2; DNA: TGTGCCAGCACCTTCGCGGGGGGCAGGGAGACCCAGTACTTC; CDR3: CASTFAGGRETQYF
J: TRBJ2-5; size: .; D: TRBD1; V: TRBV18; DNA: TGTGCCAGCTCACCCCGACAGGGGGCCGAGACCCAGTACTTC; CDR3: CASSPRQGAETQYF
J: TRBJ2-1; size: .; D: .; V: TRBV15; DNA: TGTGCCACCAGCAGAGATTCTAATGAGCAGTTCTTC; CDR3: CATSRDSNEQFF
J: TRBJ2-3; size: .; D: .; V: TRBV12-5; DNA: TGTGCTAGTGCCCACCCCGATAGGGGTACGCAGTATTTT; CDR3: CASAHPDRGTQYF
J: TRBJ2-7; size: .; D: .; V: TRBV25-1; DNA: TGTGCCAGCAGGGGAACAGGTTACGAGCAGTACTTC; CDR3: CASRGTGYEQYF
J: TRBJ1-1; size: .; D: TRBD1; V: TRBV5-1; DNA: TGCGCCAGCAGCTCCAGGACAGGGAACACTGAAGCTTTCTTT; CDR3: CASSSRTGNTEAFF
J: TRBJ1-2; size: .; D: TRBD1; V: TRBV19; DNA: TGTGCCAGTAGCGGCGGACAGGGGACTAACTATGGCTACACCTTC; CDR3: CASSGGQGTNYGYTF
J: TRBJ2-2; size: .; D: TRBD2; V: TRBV6-5; DNA: TGTGCCAGCAGCCCCGGGAGGCGTATCGGGGAGCTGTTTTTT; CDR3: CASSPGRRIGELFF
J: TRBJ2-3; size: .; D: TRBD2; V: TRBV9; DNA: TGTGCCAGCAGGCCAGCGGGGGCGGATCTTAGCACAGATACGCAGTATTTT; CDR3: CASRPAGADLSTDTQYF
J: TRBJ1-2; size: once; D: TRBD1; V: TRBV7-8; DNA: TGTGCCAGCAGCTTAGAACCGGGACAGGGGCCCGGCTACACCTTC; CDR3: CASSLEPGQGPGYTF
J: TRBJ2-7; size: .; D: .; V: TRBV4-1; DNA: TGCGCCAGCAGCCAACAGGGGGGTACCTACGAGCAGTACTTC; CDR3: CASSQQGGTYEQYF
J: TRBJ1-5; size: .; D: TRBD1; V: TRBV6-4; DNA: TGTGCCAGCAGTTTTGAGGAGACAGGGACTCGATACAATCAGCCCCAGCATTTT; CDR3: CASSFEETGTRYNQPQHF
J: TRBJ1-5; size: once; D: TRBD1; V: TRBV6-5; DNA: TGTGCCAGCAGGGGGACAGGGGGCAATCAGCCCCAGCATTTT; CDR3: CASRGTGGNQPQHF
J: TRBJ2-7; size: .; D: TRBD2; V: TRBV5-1; DNA: TGCGCCAGCAGCTTTGGGGTTAGCGGGAGGCTGTTCTACGAGCAGTACTTC; CDR3: CASSFGVSGRLFYEQYF
J: TRBJ2-7; size: .; D: TRBD1; V: TRBV28; DNA: TGTGCCGGCCGGGACAGGGGTGCCTACGAGCAGTACTTC; CDR3: CAGRDRGAYEQYF
J: TRBJ2-5; size: .; D: .; V: TRBV11-2; DNA: TGTGCCAGCAGCCCCAGGGTCGGGGACTTAGCTTTGGAGACCCAGTACTTC; CDR3: CASSPRVGDLALETQYF
J: TRBJ2-7; size: once; D: .; V: TRBV15; DNA: TGTGCCACCAGCAGAGTTAGCGGACGGATCTACGAGCAGTACTTC; CDR3: CATSRVSGRIYEQYF
J: TRBJ2-7; size: few; D: TRBD1; V: TRBV27; DNA: TGTGCCAGCAGTTACGGACAGGACTCCTACGAGCAGTACTTC; CDR3: CASSYGQDSYEQYF
J: TRBJ2-7; size: .; D: .; V: TRBV4-1; DNA: TGCGCCAGCAGCCTAACGGACCAAGGAGGCTACGAGCAGTACTTC; CDR3: CASSLTDQGGYEQYF
J: TRBJ2-1; size: .; D: .; V: TRBV9; DNA: TGTGCCAGCAGCCCGAGGGGGTTAGGCAATGAGCAGTTCTTC; CDR3: CASSPRGLGNEQFF
J: TRBJ1-1; size: .; D: .; V: TRBV7-8; DNA: TGTGCCAGCAGCTTAACCACCCCTCGGGTGAACACTGAAGCTTTCTTT; CDR3: CASSLTTPRVNTEAFF
J: TRBJ2-3; size: .; D: TRBD2; V: TRBV27; DNA: TGTGCCAGCAGGGGGGGAGGCGGGAGAGATACGCAGTATTTT; CDR3: CASRGGGGRDTQYF
J: TRBJ1-1; size: .; D: TRBD1; V: TRBV29-1; DNA: TGCAGCCACAATACCGGGACAGGGGGAACTGAAGCTTTCTTT; CDR3: CSHNTGTGGTEAFF
J: TRBJ1-2; size: .; D: .; V: TRBV27; DNA: TGTGCCAGCAGTGACAATCATATCGATGGCTACACCTTC; CDR3: CASSDNHIDGYTF
J: TRBJ1-2; size: .; D: .; V: TRBV7-2; DNA: TGTGCCAGCAGCTTAGTGACCGACAGCTACTATGGCTACACCTTC; CDR3: CASSLVTDSYYGYTF
J: TRBJ2-3; size: .; D: TRBD2; V: TRBV28; DNA: TGTGCCAGCAGTACTGCGGGACTAGCGGGAGAGTGGGATACGCAGTATTTT; CDR3: CASSTAGLAGEWDTQYF
J: TRBJ2-5; size: .; D: TRBD1; V: TRBV23-1; DNA: TGCGCCAGCAGAAACAGGGGTGCGGACGCCCAGTACTTC; CDR3: CASRNRGADAQYF
J: TRBJ1-4; size: .; D: .; V: TRBV4-3; DNA: TGCGCCAGCAGCCTCCGGTTTAATGAAAAACTGTTTTTT; CDR3: CASSLRFNEKLFF
J: TRBJ2-7; size: .; D: TRBD1; V: TRBV18; DNA: TGTGCCAGCTCATCCTCAGGGGGCGTATCCTACGAGCAGTACTTC; CDR3: CASSSSGGVSYEQYF
J: TRBJ1-1; size: .; D: TRBD1; V: TRBV9; DNA: TGTGCCAGCAGCCGGAGGACAGGGGGCGCCGATGAAGCTTTCTTT; CDR3: CASSRRTGGADEAFF
J: TRBJ1-2; size: .; D: .; V: TRBV19; DNA: TGTGCCAGTAGTATTCTTAGAGGCGCGCCGATTGGCTACACCTTC; CDR3: CASSILRGAPIGYTF
J: TRBJ2-3; size: .; D: TRBD2; V: TRBV4-2; DNA: TGTGCCAGCAGCCCAAACTTAGCGGGCTCGGCAGATACGCAGTATTTT; CDR3: CASSPNLAGSADTQYF
J: TRBJ1-1; size: once; D: .; V: TRBV5-6; DNA: TGTGCCAGCAGCTCAGGGCTTTCGCCTGAAGCTTTCTTT; CDR3: CASSSGLSPEAFF
J: TRBJ1-5; size: .; D: .; V: TRBV27; DNA: TGTGCCAGCAGACTGGGGGGTGGCAATCAGCCCCAGCATTTT; CDR3: CASRLGGGNQPQHF
J: TRBJ1-5; size: .; D: .; V: TRBV7-6; DNA: TGTGCCAGCAGCGCTACCGTTAGGACAGCTAGCAATCAGCCCCAGCATTTT; CDR3: CASSATVRTASNQPQHF
J: TRBJ2-3; size: .; D: .; V: TRBV27; DNA: TGTGCCAGCAGTTTGAGTCGGGATTATACGCAGTATTTT; CDR3: CASSLSRDYTQYF
J: TRBJ2-6; size: .; D: .; V: TRBV5-1; DNA: TGCGCCACCAAACAGGGCAGACCCTCTGGGGCCAACGTCCTGACTTTC; CDR3: CATKQGRPSGANVLTF
J: TRBJ1-5; size: .; D: .; V: TRBV21-1; DNA: TGTGCCTTTATGACCCACCCGGATAGGGAGCCGGGGCGGGGAGGCTATAGCAATCAGCCCCAGCATTTT; CDR3: CAFMTHPDREPGRGGYSNQPQHF
J: TRBJ2-7; size: .; D: .; V: TRBV6-5; DNA: TGTGCCAGCAGTTACAGGGGCGAGCAGTACTTC; CDR3: CASSYRGEQYF
J: TRBJ2-7; size: .; D: TRBD2; V: TRBV7-9; DNA: TGTGCCAGCAGCTTAGCGGAGGGGACTAGTTCCTACGAGCAGTACTTC; CDR3: CASSLAEGTSSYEQYF
J: TRBJ2-2; size: once; D: TRBD2; V: TRBV30; DNA: TGTGCCTGGAACACGGGACTAGCGGCCGGGGAGCTGTTTTTT; CDR3: CAWNTGLAAGELFF